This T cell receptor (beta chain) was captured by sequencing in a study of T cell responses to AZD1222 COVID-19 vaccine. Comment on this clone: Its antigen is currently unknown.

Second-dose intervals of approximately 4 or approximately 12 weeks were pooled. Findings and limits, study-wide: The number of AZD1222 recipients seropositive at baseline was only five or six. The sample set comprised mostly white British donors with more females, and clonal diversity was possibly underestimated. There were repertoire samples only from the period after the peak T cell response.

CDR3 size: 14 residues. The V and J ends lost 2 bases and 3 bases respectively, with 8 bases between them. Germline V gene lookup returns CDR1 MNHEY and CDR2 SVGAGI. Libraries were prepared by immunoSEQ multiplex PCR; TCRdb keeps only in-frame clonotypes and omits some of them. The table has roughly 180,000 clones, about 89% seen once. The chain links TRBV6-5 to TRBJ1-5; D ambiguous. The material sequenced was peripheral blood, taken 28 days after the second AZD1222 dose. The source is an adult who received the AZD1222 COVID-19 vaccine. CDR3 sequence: CASSYGRDNQPQHF. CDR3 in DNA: TGTGCCAGCAGTTACGGGAGGGACAATCAGCCCCAGCATTTT.